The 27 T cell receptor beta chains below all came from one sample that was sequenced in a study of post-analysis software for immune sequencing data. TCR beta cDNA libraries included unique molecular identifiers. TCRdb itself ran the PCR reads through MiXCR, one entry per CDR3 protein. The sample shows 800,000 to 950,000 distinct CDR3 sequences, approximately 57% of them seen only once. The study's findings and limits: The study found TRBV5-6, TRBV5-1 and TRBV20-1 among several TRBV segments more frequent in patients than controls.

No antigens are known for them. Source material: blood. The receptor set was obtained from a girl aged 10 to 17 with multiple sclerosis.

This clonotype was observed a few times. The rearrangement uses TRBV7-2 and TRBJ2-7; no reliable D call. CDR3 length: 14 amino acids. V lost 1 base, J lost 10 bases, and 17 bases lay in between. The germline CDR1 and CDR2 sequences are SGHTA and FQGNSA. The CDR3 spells CASSLVVTAATQYF. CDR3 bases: TGTGCCAGCAGCTTAGTAGTAACTGCAGCCACCCAGTACTTC.

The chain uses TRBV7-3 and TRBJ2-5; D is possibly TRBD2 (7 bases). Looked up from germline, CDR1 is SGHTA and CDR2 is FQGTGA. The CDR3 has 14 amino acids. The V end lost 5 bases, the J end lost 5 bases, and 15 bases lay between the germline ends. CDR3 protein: CASSRGGFGETQYF. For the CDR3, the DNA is TGTGCCAGCAGCAGGGGGGGCTTTGGGGAGACCCAGTACTTC.

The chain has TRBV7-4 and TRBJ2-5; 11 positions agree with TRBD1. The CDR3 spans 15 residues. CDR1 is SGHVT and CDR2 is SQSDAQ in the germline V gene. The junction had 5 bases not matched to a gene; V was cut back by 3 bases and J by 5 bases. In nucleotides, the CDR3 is TGTGCCAGCAGCTTCCGGGACAGGGGGATGGAGACCCAGTACTTC. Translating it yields CASSFRDRGMETQYF.

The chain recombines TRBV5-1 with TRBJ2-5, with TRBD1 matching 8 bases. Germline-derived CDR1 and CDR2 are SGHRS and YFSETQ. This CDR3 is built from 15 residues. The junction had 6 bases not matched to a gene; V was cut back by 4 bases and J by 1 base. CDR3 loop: CASSGPGTGQETQYF. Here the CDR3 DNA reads TGCGCCAGCAGCGGACCTGGGACAGGCCAAGAGACCCAGTACTTC.

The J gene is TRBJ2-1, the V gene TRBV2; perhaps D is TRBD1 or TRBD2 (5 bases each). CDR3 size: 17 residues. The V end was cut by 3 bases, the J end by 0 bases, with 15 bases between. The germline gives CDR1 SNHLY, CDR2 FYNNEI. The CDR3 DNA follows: TGTGCCAGCAGTGAGGAAGGGGTAGCGAGCTCCTACAATGAGCAGTTCTTC. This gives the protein CASSEEGVASSYNEQFF.

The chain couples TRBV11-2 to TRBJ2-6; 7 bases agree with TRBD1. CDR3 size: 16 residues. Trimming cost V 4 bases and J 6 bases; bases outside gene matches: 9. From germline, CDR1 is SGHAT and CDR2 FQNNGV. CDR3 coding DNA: TGTGCCAGCAGCTCACCAGACAGGGCTGAGGCCAACGTCCTGACTTTC. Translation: CASSSPDRAEANVLTF.

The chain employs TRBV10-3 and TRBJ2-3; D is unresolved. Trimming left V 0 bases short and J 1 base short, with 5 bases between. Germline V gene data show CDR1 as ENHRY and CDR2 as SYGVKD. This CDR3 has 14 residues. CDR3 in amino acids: CAISESFGTDTQYF. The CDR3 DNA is TGTGCCATCAGTGAGTCGTTTGGCACAGATACGCAGTATTTT.

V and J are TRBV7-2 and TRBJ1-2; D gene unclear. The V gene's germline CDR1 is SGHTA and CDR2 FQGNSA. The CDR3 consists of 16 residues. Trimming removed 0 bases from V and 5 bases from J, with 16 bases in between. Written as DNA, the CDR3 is TGTGCCAGCAGCTTAGCCGGCCGCACAGCCACATATGGCTACACCTTC. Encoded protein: CASSLAGRTATYGYTF.

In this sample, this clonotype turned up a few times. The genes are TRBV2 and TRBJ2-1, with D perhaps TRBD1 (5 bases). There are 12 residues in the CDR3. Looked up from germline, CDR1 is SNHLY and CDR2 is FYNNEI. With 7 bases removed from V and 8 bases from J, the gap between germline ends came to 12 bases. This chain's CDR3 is CASTDRGYEQFF. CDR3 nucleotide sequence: TGTGCCAGCACCGATAGGGGCTATGAGCAGTTCTTC.

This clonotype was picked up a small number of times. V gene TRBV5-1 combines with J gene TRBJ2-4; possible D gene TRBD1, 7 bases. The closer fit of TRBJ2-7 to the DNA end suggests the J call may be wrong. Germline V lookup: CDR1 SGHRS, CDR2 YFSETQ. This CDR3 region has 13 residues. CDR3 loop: CASSPGGSHEQYF. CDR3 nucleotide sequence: TGCGCCAGCAGCCCAGGGGGGTCGCACGAGCAGTACTTC.

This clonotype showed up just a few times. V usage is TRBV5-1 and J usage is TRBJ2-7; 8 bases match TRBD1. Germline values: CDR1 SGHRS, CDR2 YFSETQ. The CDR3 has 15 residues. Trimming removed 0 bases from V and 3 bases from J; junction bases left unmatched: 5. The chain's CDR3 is CASSLDPGQVYEQYF. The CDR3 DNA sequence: TGCGCCAGCAGCTTGGATCCGGGACAGGTCTACGAGCAGTACTTC. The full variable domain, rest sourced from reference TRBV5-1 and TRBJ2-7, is KAGVTQTPRYLIKTRGQQVTLSCSPISGHRSVSWYQQTPGQGLQFLFEYFSETQRNKGNFPGRFSGRQFSNSRSEMNVSTLELGDSALYLCASSLDPGQVYEQYFGPGTRLTVT.

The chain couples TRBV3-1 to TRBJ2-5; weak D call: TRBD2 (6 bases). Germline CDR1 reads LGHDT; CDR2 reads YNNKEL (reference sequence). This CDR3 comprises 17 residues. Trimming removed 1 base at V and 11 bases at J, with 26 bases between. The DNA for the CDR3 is TGTGCCAGCAGCCAAGTGGGCGGGGCCCACTCCTACAATGAGCAGTACTTC. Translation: CASSQVGGAHSYNEQYF.

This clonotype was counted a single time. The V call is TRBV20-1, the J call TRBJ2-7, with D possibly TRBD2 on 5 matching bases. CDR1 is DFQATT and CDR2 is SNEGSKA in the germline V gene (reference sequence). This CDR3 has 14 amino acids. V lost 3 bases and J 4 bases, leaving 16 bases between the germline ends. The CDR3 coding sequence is TGCAGTGCTAGGAGAGCGGAGAATCCATACGAGCAGTACTTC. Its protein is CSARRAENPYEQYF.

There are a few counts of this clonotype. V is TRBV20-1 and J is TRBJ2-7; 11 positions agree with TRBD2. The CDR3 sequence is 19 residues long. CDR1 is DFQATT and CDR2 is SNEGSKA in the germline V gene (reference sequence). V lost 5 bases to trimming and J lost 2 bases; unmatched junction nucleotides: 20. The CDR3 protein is CSASVDSGRAYIEAYEQYF. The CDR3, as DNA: TGCAGTGCTTCGGTGGATAGCGGGAGGGCCTATATCGAGGCCTACGAGCAGTACTTC.

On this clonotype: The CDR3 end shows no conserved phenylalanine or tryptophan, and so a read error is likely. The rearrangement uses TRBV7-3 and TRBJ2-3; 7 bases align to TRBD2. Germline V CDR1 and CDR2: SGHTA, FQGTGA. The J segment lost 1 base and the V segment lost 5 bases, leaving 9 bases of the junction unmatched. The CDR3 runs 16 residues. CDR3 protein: CASSLMGGSGTDTQYC. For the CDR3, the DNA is TGTGCCAGCAGCCTAATGGGAGGGTCAGGCACAGATACGCAGTATTGT.

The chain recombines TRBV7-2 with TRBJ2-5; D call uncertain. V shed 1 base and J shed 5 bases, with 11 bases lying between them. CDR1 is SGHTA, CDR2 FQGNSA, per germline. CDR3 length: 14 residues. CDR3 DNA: TGTGCCAGCAGCTTAGAGCCGAGGATGGAGACCCAGTACTTC. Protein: CASSLEPRMETQYF.

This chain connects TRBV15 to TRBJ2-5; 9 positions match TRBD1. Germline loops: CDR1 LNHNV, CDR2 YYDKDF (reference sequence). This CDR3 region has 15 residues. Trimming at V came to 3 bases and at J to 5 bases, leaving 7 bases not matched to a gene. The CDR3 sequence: CATSRGQGGQETQYF. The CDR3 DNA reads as TGTGCCACCAGCAGGGGACAGGGTGGGCAGGAGACCCAGTACTTC.

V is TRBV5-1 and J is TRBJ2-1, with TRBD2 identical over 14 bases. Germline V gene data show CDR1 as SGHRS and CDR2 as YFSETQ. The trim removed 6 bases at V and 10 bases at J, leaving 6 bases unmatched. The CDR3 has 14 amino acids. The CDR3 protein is CASMTSGGAEEQFF. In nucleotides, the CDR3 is TGCGCCAGCATGACTAGCGGGGGGGCCGAAGAGCAGTTCTTC.

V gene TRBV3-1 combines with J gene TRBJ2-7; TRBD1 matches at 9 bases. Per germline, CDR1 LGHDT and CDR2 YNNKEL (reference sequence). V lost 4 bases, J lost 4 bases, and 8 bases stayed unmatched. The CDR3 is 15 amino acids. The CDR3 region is CASSPPGTGRYEQYF. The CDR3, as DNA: TGTGCCAGCAGCCCGCCAGGGACAGGGCGGTACGAGCAGTACTTC.

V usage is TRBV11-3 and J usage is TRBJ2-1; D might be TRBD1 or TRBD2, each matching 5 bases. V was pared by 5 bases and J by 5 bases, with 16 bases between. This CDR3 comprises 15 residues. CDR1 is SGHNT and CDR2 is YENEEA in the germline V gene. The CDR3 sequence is CASSPGPRINNEQFF. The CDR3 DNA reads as TGTGCCAGCAGCCCGGGACCGAGAATTAACAATGAGCAGTTCTTC.

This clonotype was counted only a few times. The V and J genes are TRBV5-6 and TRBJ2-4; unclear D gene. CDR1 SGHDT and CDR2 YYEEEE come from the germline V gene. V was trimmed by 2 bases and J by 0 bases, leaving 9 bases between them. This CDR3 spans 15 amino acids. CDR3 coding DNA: TGTGCCAGCAGCTTTCGAGCAGTAGCCAAAAACATTCAGTACTTC. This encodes CASSFRAVAKNIQYF.

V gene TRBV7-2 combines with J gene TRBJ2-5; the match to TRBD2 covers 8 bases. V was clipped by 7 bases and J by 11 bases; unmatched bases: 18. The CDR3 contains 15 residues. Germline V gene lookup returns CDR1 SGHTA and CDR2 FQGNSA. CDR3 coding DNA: TGTGCCAGCACCAGGAGCGGGGGAGCCTACAATGAGCAGTACTTC. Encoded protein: CASTRSGGAYNEQYF.

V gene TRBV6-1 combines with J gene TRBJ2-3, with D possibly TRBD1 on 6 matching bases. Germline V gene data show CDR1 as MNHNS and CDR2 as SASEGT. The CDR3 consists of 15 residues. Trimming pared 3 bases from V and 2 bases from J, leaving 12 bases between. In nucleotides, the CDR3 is TGTGCCAGCAGTGAGGGTAACAGGGACACAGATACGCAGTATTTT. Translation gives CASSEGNRDTDTQYF.

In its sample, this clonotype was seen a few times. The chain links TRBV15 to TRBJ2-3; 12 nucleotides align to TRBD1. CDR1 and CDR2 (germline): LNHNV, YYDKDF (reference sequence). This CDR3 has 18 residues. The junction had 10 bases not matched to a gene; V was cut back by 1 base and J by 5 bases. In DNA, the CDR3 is TGTGCCACCAGCAGAGGTCCCGGGACAGGGGGCGCCGGAGATACGCAGTATTTT. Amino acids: CATSRGPGTGGAGDTQYF.

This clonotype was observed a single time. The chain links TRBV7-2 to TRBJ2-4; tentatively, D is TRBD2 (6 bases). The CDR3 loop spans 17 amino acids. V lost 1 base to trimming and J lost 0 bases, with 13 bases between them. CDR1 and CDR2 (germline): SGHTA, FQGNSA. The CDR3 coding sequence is TGTGCCAGCAGCTTAGGGGGGGTAGCCCTAGCCAAAAACATTCAGTACTTC. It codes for CASSLGGVALAKNIQYF.

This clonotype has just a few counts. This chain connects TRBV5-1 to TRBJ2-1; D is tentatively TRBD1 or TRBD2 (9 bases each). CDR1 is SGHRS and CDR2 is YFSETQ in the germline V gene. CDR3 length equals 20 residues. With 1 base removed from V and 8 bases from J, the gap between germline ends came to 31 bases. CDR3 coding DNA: TGCGCCAGCAGCTTGAAGACAGGGGGGATTAGCGGGAGCAGGTTCCATGAGCAGTTCTTC. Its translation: CASSLKTGGISGSRFHEQFF.

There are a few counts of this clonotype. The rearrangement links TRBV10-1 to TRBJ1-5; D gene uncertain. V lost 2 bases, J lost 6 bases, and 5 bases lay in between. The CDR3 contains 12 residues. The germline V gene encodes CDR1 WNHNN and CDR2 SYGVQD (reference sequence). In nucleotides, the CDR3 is TGCGCCAGCAGTGAGAATCGTCAGCCCCAGCATTTT. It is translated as CASSENRQPQHF.